The T cell receptor beta chain under discussion was sequenced for a study of blood T cells in healthy people across ages. Study-wide points: A roughly linear age-dependent decrease characterized TCR beta diversity per million T cells.

PCR was performed a second time for about 6 to 11 cycles using a sample-barcoded 5' primer and a J-beta primer mix. Carrying 12 random nucleotides, a template-switch adaptor labeled each individual cDNA molecule. TCRdb re-derived calls from the 5' RACE reads in MiXCR, one entry per CDR3 protein. The repertoire holds about 630,000 distinct CDR3 sequences, with approximately 21% as singletons. Isolated PBMCs totaled at least 6 million in each sample. A few counts support this clonotype. Its target is unknown. A junction boundary mismatches the germline segment, possibly from a read error. This CDR3 is 11 amino acids long. CDR1 and CDR2 (germline): SGHTA, FQGNSA.

The V call is TRBV7-2, the J call TRBJ2-5, with D possibly TRBD2 on 6 matching bases. Gene TRBJ2-1 matches the end of the DNA better, so the J call may be wrong. What was sequenced was blood. The clonotype was recovered from a man between 65 and 79 years old in good health. CDR3: CASSLAHEQFF. In DNA, the CDR3 is TGTGCCAGCAGCCTAGCGCATGAGCAGTTCTTC.